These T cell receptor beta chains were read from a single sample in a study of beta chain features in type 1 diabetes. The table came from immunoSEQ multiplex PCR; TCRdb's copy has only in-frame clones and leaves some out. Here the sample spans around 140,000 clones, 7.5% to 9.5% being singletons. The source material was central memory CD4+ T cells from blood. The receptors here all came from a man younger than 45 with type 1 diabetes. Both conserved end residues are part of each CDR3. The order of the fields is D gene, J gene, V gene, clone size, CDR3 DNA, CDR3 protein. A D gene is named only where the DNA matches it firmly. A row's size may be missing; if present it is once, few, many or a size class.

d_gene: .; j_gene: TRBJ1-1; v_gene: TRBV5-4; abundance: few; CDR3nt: TGTGCCAGCAGCGCGGGGCTCCAGAACACTGAAGCTTTCTTT; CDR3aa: CASSAGLQNTEAFF
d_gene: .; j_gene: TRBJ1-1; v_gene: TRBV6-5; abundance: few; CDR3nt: TGTGCCAGCAGTTGGGGACTGAGCACTGAAGCTTTCTTT; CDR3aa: CASSWGLSTEAFF
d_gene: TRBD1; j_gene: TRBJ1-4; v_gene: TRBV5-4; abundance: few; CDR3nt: TGTGCCAGCAGCTTCGGACAGGGCGGGGAAAAACTGTTTTTT; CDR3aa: CASSFGQGGEKLFF
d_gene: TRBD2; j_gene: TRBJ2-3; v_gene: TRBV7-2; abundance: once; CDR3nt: TGTGCCAGCAGCTTTAGTTTGGGCGCGGGGGACACAGATACGCAGTATTTT; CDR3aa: CASSFSLGAGDTDTQYF
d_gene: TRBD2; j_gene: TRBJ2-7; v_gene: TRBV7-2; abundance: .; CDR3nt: TGTGCCAGCAGCTCCGGGGGGGCGGCCATCTACGAGCAGTACTTC; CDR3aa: CASSSGGAAIYEQYF
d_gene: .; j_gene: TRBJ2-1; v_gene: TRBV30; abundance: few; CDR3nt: TGTGCCTGGAGTGTATCCGGTTCCTCCTACAATGAGCAGTTCTTC; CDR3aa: CAWSVSGSSYNEQFF
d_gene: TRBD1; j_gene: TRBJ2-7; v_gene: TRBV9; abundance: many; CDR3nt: TGTGCCAGCAGTTCTTCCGGGACAGGGTTCAACGAGCAGTACTTC; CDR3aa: CASSSSGTGFNEQYF
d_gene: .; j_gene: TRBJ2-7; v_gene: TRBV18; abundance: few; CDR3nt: TGTGCCAGCTCACCACGTGGGGGGGGGCTCGGCGAGCAGTACTTC; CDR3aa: CASSPRGGGLGEQYF
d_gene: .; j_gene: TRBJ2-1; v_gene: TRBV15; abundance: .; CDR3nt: TGTGCCACCAGCAGAGAAGAACGCGATGAGCAGTTCTTC; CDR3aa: CATSREERDEQFF
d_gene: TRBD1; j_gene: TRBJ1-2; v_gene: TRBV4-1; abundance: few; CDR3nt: TGCGCCAGCAGCCTCGGACAGGGGAAGGGTTATGGCTACACCTTC; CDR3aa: CASSLGQGKGYGYTF
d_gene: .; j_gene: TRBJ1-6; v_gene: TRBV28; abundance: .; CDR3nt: TGTGCCAGCAGGCGGGGGCTCTATAATTCACCCCTCCACTTT; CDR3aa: CASRRGLYNSPLHF
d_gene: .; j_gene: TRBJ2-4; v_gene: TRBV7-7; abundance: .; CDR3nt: TGTGCTAGCAGCTTAGAGCGGCGGAGGGCGGACAAAAACATTCAGTACTTC; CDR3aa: CASSLERRRADKNIQYF
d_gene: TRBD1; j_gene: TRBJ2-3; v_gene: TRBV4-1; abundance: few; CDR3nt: TGCGCCAGCAGCCAAGGGGCAGTATCTGGACAGGGGCTTAGGCAGTATTTT; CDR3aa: CASSQGAVSGQGLRQYF
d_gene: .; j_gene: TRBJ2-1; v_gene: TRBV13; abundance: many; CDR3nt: TGTGCCAGCAGCCCCCGGTCGTCGGGGTGGGAGCAGTTCTTC; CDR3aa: CASSPRSSGWEQFF
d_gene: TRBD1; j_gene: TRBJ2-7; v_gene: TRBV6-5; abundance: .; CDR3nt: TGTGCCAGCAGTACCAGGGGGAAACCCGCCTACGAGCAGTACTTC; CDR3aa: CASSTRGKPAYEQYF
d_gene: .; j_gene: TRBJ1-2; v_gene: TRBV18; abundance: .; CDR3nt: TGTGCCAGCTCACCGCGGGAAGGAGACGGCTACACCTTC; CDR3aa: CASSPREGDGYTF
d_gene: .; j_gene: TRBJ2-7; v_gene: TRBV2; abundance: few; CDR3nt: TGTGCCAGCAGCCGACAACAGGGTAACGAGCAGTACTTC; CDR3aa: CASSRQQGNEQYF
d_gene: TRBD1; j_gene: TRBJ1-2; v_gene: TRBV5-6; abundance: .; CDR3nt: TGTGCCAGCAGCTTGTTCAGGACAGGGAGTAACTATGGCTACACCTTC; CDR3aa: CASSLFRTGSNYGYTF
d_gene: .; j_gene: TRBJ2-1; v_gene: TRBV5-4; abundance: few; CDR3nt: TGTGCCAGCAGCTTGGATCACTCCTACAATGAGCAGTTCTTC; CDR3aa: CASSLDHSYNEQFF
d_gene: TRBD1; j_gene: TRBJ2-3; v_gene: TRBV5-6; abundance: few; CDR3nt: TGTGCCAGCAGCTTGGAGGACAGGGATACGCAGTATTTT; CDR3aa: CASSLEDRDTQYF
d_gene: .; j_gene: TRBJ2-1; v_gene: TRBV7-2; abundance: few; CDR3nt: TGTGCCAGCAGCTTGCTACAGGGAGCTGAGCAGTTCTTC; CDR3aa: CASSLLQGAEQFF
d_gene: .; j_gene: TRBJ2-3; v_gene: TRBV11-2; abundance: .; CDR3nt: TGTGCCAGCAGCTCGGGCACAGATACGCAGTATTTT; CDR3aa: CASSSGTDTQYF
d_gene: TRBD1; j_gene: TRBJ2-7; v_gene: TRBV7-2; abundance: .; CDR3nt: TGTGCCAGCAGCCCCTCCTTCGGACAGGGTTACGAGCAGTACTTC; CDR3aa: CASSPSFGQGYEQYF
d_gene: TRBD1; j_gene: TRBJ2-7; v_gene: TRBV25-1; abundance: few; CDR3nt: TGTGCCAGCAGTGAATTTAAGGGGGCGAGGGAGCAGTACTTC; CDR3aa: CASSEFKGAREQYF
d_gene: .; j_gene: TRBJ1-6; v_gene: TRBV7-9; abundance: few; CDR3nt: TGTGCCAGCAGCCCTGGAGGCCAGAATTCACCCCTCCACTTT; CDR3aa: CASSPGGQNSPLHF
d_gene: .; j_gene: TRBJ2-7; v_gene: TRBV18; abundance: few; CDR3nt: TGTGCCAGCTCACCACGGGTGACGGACACCTACGAGCAGTACTTC; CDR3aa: CASSPRVTDTYEQYF
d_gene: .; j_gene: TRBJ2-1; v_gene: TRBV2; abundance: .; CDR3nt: TGTGCCAGCACACCTGACACCAATGAGCAGTTCTTC; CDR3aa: CASTPDTNEQFF
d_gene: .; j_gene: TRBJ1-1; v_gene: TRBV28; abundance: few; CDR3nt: TGTGCCAGCAGTTTATTGGGCAGGGAGGGCACTGAAGCTTTCTTT; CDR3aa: CASSLLGREGTEAFF
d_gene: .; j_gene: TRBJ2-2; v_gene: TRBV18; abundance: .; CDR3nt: TGTGCCAGCTCGCGACTGGACAGCGCGAACACCGGGGAGCTGTTTTTT; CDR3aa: CASSRLDSANTGELFF
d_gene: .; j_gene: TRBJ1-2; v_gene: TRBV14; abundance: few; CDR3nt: TGTGCCAGCAGCCAGCGGGGAAACTATGGCTACACCTTC; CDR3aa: CASSQRGNYGYTF
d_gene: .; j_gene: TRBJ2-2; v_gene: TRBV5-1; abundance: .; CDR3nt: TGCGCCAGCAGCTTGGGGACAGAAGGCGGGGAGCTGTTTTTT; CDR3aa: CASSLGTEGGELFF
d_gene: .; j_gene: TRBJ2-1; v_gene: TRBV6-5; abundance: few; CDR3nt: TGTGCCAGCAGTCCGATTCAGGGAAATGAGCAGTTCTTC; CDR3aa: CASSPIQGNEQFF
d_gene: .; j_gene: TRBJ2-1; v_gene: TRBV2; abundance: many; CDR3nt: TGTGCCAGCAGGGAGGGTCTTCGGGAGTTCTTC; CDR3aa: CASREGLREFF
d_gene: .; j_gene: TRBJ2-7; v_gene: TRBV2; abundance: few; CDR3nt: TGTGCCAGCAGCCGCGGCGGAGGCTACGAGCAGTACTTC; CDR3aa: CASSRGGGYEQYF
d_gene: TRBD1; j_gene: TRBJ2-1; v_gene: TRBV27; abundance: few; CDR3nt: TGTGCCAGCAGTCCAGGGGGAGATGAGCAGTTCTTC; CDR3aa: CASSPGGDEQFF
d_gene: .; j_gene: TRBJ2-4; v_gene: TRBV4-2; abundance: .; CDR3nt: TGTGCCAGCAGCACTCAAGACCAGAGGGCCAAAAACATTCAGTACTTC; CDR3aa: CASSTQDQRAKNIQYF
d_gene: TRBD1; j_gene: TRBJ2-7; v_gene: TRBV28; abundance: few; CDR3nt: TGTGCCAGCAGTTCGGGACAGATGAACGAGCAGTACTTC; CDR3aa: CASSSGQMNEQYF
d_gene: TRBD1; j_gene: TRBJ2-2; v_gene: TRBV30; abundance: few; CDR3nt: TGTGCCTGGAGTGTTGGGACAGGGGTGATCACCGGGGAGCTGTTTTTT; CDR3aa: CAWSVGTGVITGELFF
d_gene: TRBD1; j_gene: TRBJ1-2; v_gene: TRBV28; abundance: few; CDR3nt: TGTGCCAGCACCCCCGGGTGGACAGGGGATGGCTACACCTTC; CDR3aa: CASTPGWTGDGYTF
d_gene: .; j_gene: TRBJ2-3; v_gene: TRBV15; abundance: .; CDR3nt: TGTGCCACCAGCAGAGATTGGGGGGCAGATACGCAGTATTTT; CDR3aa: CATSRDWGADTQYF
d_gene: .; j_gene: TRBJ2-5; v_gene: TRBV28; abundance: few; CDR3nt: TGTGCCAGCAGTCTGGGGGCTAGCGGCGACCAAGAGACCCAGTACTTC; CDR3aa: CASSLGASGDQETQYF
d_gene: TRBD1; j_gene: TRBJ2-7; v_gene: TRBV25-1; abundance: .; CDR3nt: TGTGCCAGCAGTTTGGGACAGGGGAATGAGCAGTACTTC; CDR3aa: CASSLGQGNEQYF
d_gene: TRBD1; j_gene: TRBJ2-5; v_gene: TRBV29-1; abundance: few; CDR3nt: TGCAGCGTGATAGGGACAGGGACACAAGAGACCCAGTACTTC; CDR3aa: CSVIGTGTQETQYF
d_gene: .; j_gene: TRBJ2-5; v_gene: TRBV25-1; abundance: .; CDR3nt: TGTGCCAGCAGTGACTCTCTAGGGAGAGAGACCCAGTACTTC; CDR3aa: CASSDSLGRETQYF
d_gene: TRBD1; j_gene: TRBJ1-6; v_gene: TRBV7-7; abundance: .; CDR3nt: TGTGCTAGCAGCTTAAGGGACAGGAGTAATTCACCCCTCCACTTT; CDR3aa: CASSLRDRSNSPLHF
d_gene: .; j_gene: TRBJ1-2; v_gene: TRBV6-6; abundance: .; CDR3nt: TGTGCCAGCACCTTTTCGGAGGATGGCTACACCTTC; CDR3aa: CASTFSEDGYTF
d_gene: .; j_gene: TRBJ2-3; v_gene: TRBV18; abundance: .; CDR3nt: TGTGCCAGCTCACCGGGCAGCTACTTCACAGATACGCAGTATTTT; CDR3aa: CASSPGSYFTDTQYF
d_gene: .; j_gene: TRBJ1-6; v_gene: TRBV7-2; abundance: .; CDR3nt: TGTGCCAGCAGCTTAGCAGCGACAGAGGATTCACCCCTCCACTTT; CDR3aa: CASSLAATEDSPLHF
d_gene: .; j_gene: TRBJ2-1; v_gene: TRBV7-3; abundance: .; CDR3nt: TGTGCCAGCAGCTTAACAGCGCCCAAGGACTACAATGAGCAGTTCTTC; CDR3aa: CASSLTAPKDYNEQFF